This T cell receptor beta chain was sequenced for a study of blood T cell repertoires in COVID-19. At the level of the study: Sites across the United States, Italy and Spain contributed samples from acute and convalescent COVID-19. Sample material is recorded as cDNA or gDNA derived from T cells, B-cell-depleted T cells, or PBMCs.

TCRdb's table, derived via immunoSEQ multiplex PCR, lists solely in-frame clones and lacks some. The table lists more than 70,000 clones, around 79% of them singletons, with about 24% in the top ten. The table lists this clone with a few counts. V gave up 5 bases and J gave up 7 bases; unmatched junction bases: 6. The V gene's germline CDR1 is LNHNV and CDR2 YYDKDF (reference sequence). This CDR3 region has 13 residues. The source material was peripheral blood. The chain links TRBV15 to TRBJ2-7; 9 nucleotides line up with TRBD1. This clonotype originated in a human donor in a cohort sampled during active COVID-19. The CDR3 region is CATSRDRVGEQYF. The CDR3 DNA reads TGTGCCACCAGCCGGGACAGGGTGGGAGAGCAGTACTTC.